This entry lists 14 T cell receptor beta chains sequenced from one sample in a study of monozygotic twins with inflammatory bowel disease (dated by TCRdb to the late 2010s). To prepare the library, 5' RACE was applied. Sequencing used an Illumina HiSeq 2500. TCRdb reprocessed the reads and lists each CDR3 protein sequence as a single entry, with no DNA. This sample's listing comprises 150,000 to 200,000 distinct CDR3 sequences. The ten largest clones represent roughly 3% of the sample. Sequences were obtained from blood. The receptors were gathered from a human donor with ulcerative colitis or Crohn's disease, or a healthy co-twin of an affected twin (not recorded which).

The chain recombines TRBV9 with TRBJ2-1. CDR3 length equals 15 residues. Germline-derived CDR1 and CDR2 are SGDLS and YYNGEE. CDR3: CASSVDEYPTNEQFF.

J is TRBJ2-2 and V is TRBV20-1; checking the TCRdb D call of TRBD1 is not possible without DNA. The CDR3 loop spans 16 amino acids. Looked up from germline, CDR1 is DFQATT and CDR2 is SNEGSKA (reference sequence). The CDR3 is CSARRGGTGGLGELFF.

CDR3 sequence reads: CASSLGQGPGNTIYF. The rearrangement links TRBV5-1 to TRBJ1-3. The length of the CDR3 is 15 residues. CDR1 is SGHRS, CDR2 YFSETQ, per germline. The full variable domain, completed using reference TRBV5-1 and TRBJ1-3, is KAGVTQTPRYLIKTRGQQVTLSCSPISGHRSVSWYQQTPGQGLQFLFEYFSETQRNKGNFPGRFSGRQFSNSRSEMNVSTLELGDSALYLCASSLGQGPGNTIYFGEGSWLTVV.

The V call is TRBV5-1, the J call TRBJ1-2; TCRdb's assignment of TRBD1 cannot be checked, as there is no DNA. This CDR3 contains 13 residues. The germline CDR1 and CDR2 sequences are SGHRS and YFSETQ. This CDR3 is CASARQGNYGYTF.

The CDR3 loop reads CASTLRMGGVNTGELFF. The rearrangement uses TRBV27 and TRBJ2-2; with no DNA, the TCRdb D assignment of TRBD1 cannot be verified. Per the germline V gene, CDR1 is MNHEY and CDR2 is SMNVEV (reference sequence). This CDR3 is built from 17 residues.

This rearrangement joins TRBV5-4 to TRBJ2-5; TCRdb returns TRBD2, unconfirmable since there is no DNA. This CDR3 spans 16 amino acids. Germline loops: CDR1 SGHNT, CDR2 YYREEE (reference sequence). CDR3 loop: CASSLGSSGISETQYF.

CDR3 protein: CASSLGQGPNGYTF. This sequence joins TRBV7-8 and TRBJ1-2; no DNA is available, so the TRBD1 call from TCRdb remains unchecked. The CDR3 runs 14 residues. CDR1 is SGHVS, CDR2 FQNEAQ, per germline. Supplemented by reference TRBV7-8 and TRBJ1-2, the full variable domain reads GAGVSQSPRYKVAKRGQDVALRCDPISGHVSLFWYQQALGQGPEFLTYFQNEAQLDKSGLPSDRFFAERPEGSVSTLKIQRTQQEDSAVYLCASSLGQGPNGYTFGSGTRLTVV.

The chain links TRBV10-3 to TRBJ2-2; TCRdb designates TRBD2, a call that cannot be tested without DNA. Germline CDR1 ENHRY, CDR2 SYGVKD. This CDR3 has 14 amino acids. The CDR3 loop is CAIAGGDLTGELFF.

The gene calls are TRBV25-1 and TRBJ2-1; TCRdb names TRBD2, which stays unverified in the absence of DNA. CDR1 and CDR2 from the germline V gene are MGHDK and SYGVNS. The CDR3 extends over 13 amino acids. CDR3 loop: CASRVTSYNEQFF. Drawing the rest from reference TRBV25-1 and TRBJ2-1, the complete variable domain is EADIYQTPRYLVIGTGKKITLECSQTMGHDKMYWYQQDPGMELHLIHYSYGVNSTEKGDLSSESTVSRIRTEHFPLTLESARPSHTSQYLCASRVTSYNEQFFGPGTRLTVL.

V gene TRBV5-1 combines with J gene TRBJ1-2. Germline V gene lookup returns CDR1 SGHRS and CDR2 YFSETQ. The CDR3 has 16 residues. The CDR3 sequence is CASSLGHPSSPNGYTF. Combining the CDR3 with reference TRBV5-1 and TRBJ1-2 gives the whole variable domain KAGVTQTPRYLIKTRGQQVTLSCSPISGHRSVSWYQQTPGQGLQFLFEYFSETQRNKGNFPGRFSGRQFSNSRSEMNVSTLELGDSALYLCASSLGHPSSPNGYTFGSGTRLTVV.

The chain couples TRBV27 to TRBJ2-1; absent DNA, TCRdb's TRBD2 call cannot be checked. Germline values: CDR1 MNHEY, CDR2 SMNVEV (reference sequence). This CDR3 region has 19 residues. The chain's CDR3 is CASSLTVPIRARSYNEQFF.

The chain has TRBV7-2 and TRBJ2-7. This CDR3 spans 16 amino acids. Germline values: CDR1 SGHTA, CDR2 FQGNSA. The CDR3 sequence: CASSLASSGPPYEQYF.

The CDR3 sequence: CASSLTGMGTEAFF. This chain connects TRBV6-2 or TRBV6-3 to TRBJ1-1; the TRBD1 assignment by TCRdb is unverifiable without DNA. CDR1 is MNHEY and CDR2 is SVGEGT in the germline V gene. This CDR3 spans 14 amino acids.

This chain links TRBV11-2 with TRBJ1-4; TCRdb designates TRBD1, a call that cannot be tested without DNA. CDR1 and CDR2 from the germline V gene are SGHAT and FQNNGV. The CDR3 sequence is 14 residues long. The CDR3 region is CASSLVQGSEKLFF.